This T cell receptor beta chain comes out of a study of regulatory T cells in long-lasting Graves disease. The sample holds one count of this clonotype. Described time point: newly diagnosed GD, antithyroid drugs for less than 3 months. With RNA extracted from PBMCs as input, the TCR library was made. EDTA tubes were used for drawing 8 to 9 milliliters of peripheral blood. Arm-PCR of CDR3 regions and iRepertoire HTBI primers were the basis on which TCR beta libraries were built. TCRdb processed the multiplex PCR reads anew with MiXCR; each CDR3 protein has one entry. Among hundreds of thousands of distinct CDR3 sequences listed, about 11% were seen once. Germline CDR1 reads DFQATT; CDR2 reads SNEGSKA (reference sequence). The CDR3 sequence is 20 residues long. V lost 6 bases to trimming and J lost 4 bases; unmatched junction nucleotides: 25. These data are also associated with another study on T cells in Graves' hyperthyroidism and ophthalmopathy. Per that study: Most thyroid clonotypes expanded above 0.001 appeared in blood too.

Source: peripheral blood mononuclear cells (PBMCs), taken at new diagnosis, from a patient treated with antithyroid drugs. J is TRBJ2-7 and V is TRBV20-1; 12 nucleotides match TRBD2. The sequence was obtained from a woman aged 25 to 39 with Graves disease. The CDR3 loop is CSAPTSPGLAGPIVTYEQYF. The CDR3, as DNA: TGCAGTGCCCCCACAAGCCCGGGACTAGCGGGCCCGATAGTTACTTACGAGCAGTACTTC.